This record concerns one TCR beta chain sequence. What it binds is not known. The PCR was carried out with 60 Vbeta primers and 13 Jbeta primers. TCRdb's table, derived via immunoSEQ multiplex PCR, lists solely in-frame clones and lacks some. Here the sample spans some 150,000 clones, roughly 79% being singletons. The germline V gene encodes CDR1 SGHVS and CDR2 FQNEAQ. CDR3 length: 15 residues. Trimming cost V 4 bases and J 3 bases; bases outside gene matches: 8. This record comes from a study of cytomegalovirus exposure and HLA in healthy donors. Study-level results: Researchers reported in a later analysis that common viral pathogens appeared linked to several top clusters.

This clonotype was obtained from a man aged 35 to 55 in good health and CMV-seropositive. The chain couples TRBV7-8 to TRBJ1-1; TRBD1 agrees at 7 bases. The sample taken for sequencing was PBMCs. CDR3 DNA sequence: TGTGCCAGCAGCTCACAGGGGAATAGCCACACTGAAGCTTTCTTT. This translates into CASSSQGNSHTEAFF.